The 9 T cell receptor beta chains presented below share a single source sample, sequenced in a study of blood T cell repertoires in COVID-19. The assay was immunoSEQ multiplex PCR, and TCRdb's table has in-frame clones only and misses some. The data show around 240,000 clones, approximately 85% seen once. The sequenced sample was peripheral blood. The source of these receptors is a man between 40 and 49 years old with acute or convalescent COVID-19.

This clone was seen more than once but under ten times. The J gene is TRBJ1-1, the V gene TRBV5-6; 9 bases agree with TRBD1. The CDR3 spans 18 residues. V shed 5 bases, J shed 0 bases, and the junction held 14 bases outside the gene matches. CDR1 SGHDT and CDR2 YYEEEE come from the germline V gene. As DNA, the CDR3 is TGTGCCAGCAGGGAGCAAAGGACAGGGGTCGTCATGAACACTGAAGCTTTCTTT. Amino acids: CASREQRTGVVMNTEAFF. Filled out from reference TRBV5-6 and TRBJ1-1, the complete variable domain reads DAGVTQSPTHLIKTRGQQVTLRCSPKSGHDTVSWYQQALGQGPQFIFQYYEEEERQRGNFPDRFSGHQFPNYSSELNVNALLLGDSALYLCASREQRTGVVMNTEAFFGQGTRLTVV.

CDR3 coding DNA: TGTGCCAGCAGCCTAAGGGTTCAGGGTTGGGGCACCGGGGAGCTGTTTTTT. Its translation is CASSLRVQGWGTGELFF. The chain links TRBV11-3 to TRBJ2-2, with D perhaps matching TRBD1 (5 bases). The CDR3 extends over 17 amino acids. The V and J ends lost 5 bases and 4 bases respectively, with 20 bases between them. Germline CDR1 is SGHNT and CDR2 is YENEEA.

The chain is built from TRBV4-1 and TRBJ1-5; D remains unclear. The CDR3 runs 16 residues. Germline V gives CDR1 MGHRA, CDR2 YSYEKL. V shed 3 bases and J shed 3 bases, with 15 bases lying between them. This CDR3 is CASSHPPGSPNQPQHF. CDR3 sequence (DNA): TGCGCCAGCAGCCACCCGCCCGGTTCCCCCAATCAGCCCCAGCATTTT.

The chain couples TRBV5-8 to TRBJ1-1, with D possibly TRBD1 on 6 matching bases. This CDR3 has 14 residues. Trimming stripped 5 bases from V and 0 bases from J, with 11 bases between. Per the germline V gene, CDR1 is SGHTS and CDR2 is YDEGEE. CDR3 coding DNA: TGTGCCAGCAGTACGGGACACCTGAACACTGAAGCTTTCTTT. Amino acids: CASSTGHLNTEAFF.

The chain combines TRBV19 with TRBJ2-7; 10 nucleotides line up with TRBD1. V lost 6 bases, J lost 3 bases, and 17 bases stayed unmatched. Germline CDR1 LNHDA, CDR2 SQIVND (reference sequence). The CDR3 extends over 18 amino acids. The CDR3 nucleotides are TGTGCCAGTAGCAATAAGTTGGGACAGGGGATGGATTACTACGAGCAGTACTTC. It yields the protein CASSNKLGQGMDYYEQYF.

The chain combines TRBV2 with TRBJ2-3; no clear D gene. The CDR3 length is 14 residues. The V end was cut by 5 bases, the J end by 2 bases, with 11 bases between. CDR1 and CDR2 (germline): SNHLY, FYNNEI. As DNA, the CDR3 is TGTGCCAGCAGTTTCGACACCCACACAGATACGCAGTATTTT. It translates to CASSFDTHTDTQYF.

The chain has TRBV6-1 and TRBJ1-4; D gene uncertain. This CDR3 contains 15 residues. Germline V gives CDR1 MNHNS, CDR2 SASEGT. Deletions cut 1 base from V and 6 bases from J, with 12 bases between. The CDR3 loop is CASSEGMEGYEKLFF. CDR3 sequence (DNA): TGTGCCAGCAGTGAAGGAATGGAGGGTTATGAAAAACTGTTTTTT.

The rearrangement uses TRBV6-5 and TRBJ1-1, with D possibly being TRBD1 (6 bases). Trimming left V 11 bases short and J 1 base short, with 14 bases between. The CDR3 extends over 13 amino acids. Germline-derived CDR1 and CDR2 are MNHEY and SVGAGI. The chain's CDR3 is CAGERQENTEAFF. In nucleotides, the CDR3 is TGTGCCGGGGAAAGACAGGAGAACACTGAAGCTTTCTTT.

CDR3 nucleotides: TGTGCCAGCAGCTCCGGGGCGGGGGCAGAACGTGGGCAGTTCTTC. Translating it yields CASSSGAGAERGQFF. The chain uses TRBV5-8 and TRBJ2-1, with a weak D call TRBD2 (7 bases). Germline CDR1 reads SGHTS; CDR2 reads YDEGEE. V was clipped by 3 bases and J by 12 bases, with 22 bases between them. This CDR3 has 15 residues.